This paragraph reports one T cell receptor (beta chain). Authors' data handling: It was from reference gene primer amplification that nucleated cell counts were estimated. Libraries were prepared by immunoSEQ multiplex PCR; TCRdb keeps only in-frame clonotypes and omits some of them. The DNA gave D and trimming, while V, J and clone size come from that table. The sample carries under 60,000 clones, roughly nine tenths recorded once. The data derive from a study of blood T cell repertoires in COVID-19. About the research overall: There were acute and convalescent COVID-19 samples, and they came from the United States, Italy and Spain. T cells, B-cell-depleted T cells, or PBMCs provided the cDNA or gDNA that served as material.

V was cut by 6 bases and J by 4 bases, with 18 bases left in between. The germline CDR1 and CDR2 sequences are DFQATT and SNEGSKA (reference sequence). The CDR3 is made up of 14 amino acids. V usage is TRBV20-1 and J usage is TRBJ1-1; TRBD1 is a possible D gene (6 bases). The sequence was obtained from a human donor in a cohort sampled during active COVID-19. What was sequenced was peripheral blood. CDR3 nucleotides: TGCAGTGCCAGTGTGAAGGGAGGGGGCACTGAAGCTTTCTTT. Amino acid sequence: CSASVKGGGTEAFF.